These T cell receptor beta chains were read from a single sample in a study of T cell repertoires in aging, cancer and after chemotherapy. TCRdb analysed the multiplex PCR reads with MiXCR anew, one entry per CDR3 protein. The data hold 8,000 to 9,000 distinct CDR3 sequences, with about 40% observed a single time. Sequenced sample: blood. These receptors originate from a human donor with a solid tumor. Both conserved end residues are part of each CDR3. D genes are given only for firm matches. The size field is filled for only some rows; it gives once, few, many or a size class.

DNA,CDR3,V,D,size,J
TGTGCCAGCAGTTTGGCGTGGGGAACTGAAGCTTTCTTT,CASSLAWGTEAFF,TRBV6-4,NA,few,TRBJ1-1
TGTGCCAGCAGAACAGATCGGGCCGAGGAGCTGTTTTTT,CASRTDRAEELFF,TRBV5-6,NA,NA,TRBJ2-2
TGTGCCAGCAGTCGGACATTCGACGGCTCACCCCTCCACTTT,CASSRTFDGSPLHF,TRBV12-3/TRBV12-4,NA,NA,TRBJ1-6
TGTGCCTGGGCGGGCGGGGGTAATGAAAAACTGTTTTTT,CAWAGGGNEKLFF,TRBV30,NA,NA,TRBJ1-4
TGCAGCGTTTCAGGACAGGGGGGTGGGACCACCTCCTACGAGCAGTACTTC,CSVSGQGGGTTSYEQYF,TRBV29-1,TRBD1,NA,TRBJ2-7
TGTGCCAGCAGTTCCGGAGGGGCTGGCAATCAGCCCCAGCATTTT,CASSSGGAGNQPQHF,TRBV6-5,NA,NA,TRBJ1-5
TGTGCCAGCAGTTCCCGGGACAGGATGCGCTCCGGGGCCAACGTCCTGACTTTC,CASSSRDRMRSGANVLTF,TRBV6-5,TRBD1,NA,TRBJ2-6
TGTGCCAGCAGCCCGGACCGGGGGCAGTTCTTC,CASSPDRGQFF,TRBV6-2/TRBV6-3,NA,NA,TRBJ2-1
TGTGCCAGTAGTAGCTCGGACTTTTCGTATGGCTACACCTTC,CASSSSDFSYGYTF,TRBV19,NA,few,TRBJ1-2
TGTGCCACCAGCAGAGATAAGGCCATGGAGAACACTGAAGCTTTCTTT,CATSRDKAMENTEAFF,TRBV15,NA,NA,TRBJ1-1
TGTGCCAGCAGTTTGGGACAGGGGTACACTGAAGCTTTCTTT,CASSLGQGYTEAFF,TRBV6-5,TRBD1,NA,TRBJ1-1
TGTGCCAGCAGCCCTGGGACACTCTATCTCCACGAGCAGTACTTC,CASSPGTLYLHEQYF,TRBV12-3/TRBV12-4,NA,NA,TRBJ2-7
TGTGCCATCATGGCAGGGGGTGGGCAGCCCCAGCATTTT,CAIMAGGGQPQHF,TRBV6-1,TRBD1,NA,TRBJ1-5
TGTGCCAGCAGCTTTCGGACTAGCTCCTACGAGCAGTACTTC,CASSFRTSSYEQYF,TRBV11-3,TRBD2,few,TRBJ2-7
TGTGCCAGTAGTATCCGACAGGGGGCGCGGAAATTATATGGCTACACCTTC,CASSIRQGARKLYGYTF,TRBV19,TRBD1,NA,TRBJ1-2
TGTGCCAGCAGCGTTGGTCAGGGAAGCACAGATACGCAGTATTTT,CASSVGQGSTDTQYF,TRBV7-9,NA,NA,TRBJ2-3
TGCAGTGCTAGTCCGACTAGCGGGAGTGGTAATGAGCAGTTCTTC,CSASPTSGSGNEQFF,TRBV20-1,TRBD2,NA,TRBJ2-1
TGTGCCAGCAGCCCGGGGGGACACTACGAGCAGTACTTC,CASSPGGHYEQYF,TRBV5-6,NA,NA,TRBJ2-7
TGTGCCAGTAAGGGAGGGGAGACCCAGTACTTC,CASKGGETQYF,TRBV19,TRBD2,NA,TRBJ2-5
TGTGCCAGCAGCTTACGGGAGGGCTCACCCCTCCACTTT,CASSLREGSPLHF,TRBV7-6,NA,NA,TRBJ1-6
TGTGCCAGTAGTATAGAGGCGGGGCTAGGTGAGACCCAGTACTTC,CASSIEAGLGETQYF,TRBV19,NA,few,TRBJ2-5
TGTGCCAGCAGTTTAACAGGGAGCCAGCCCCAGCATTTT,CASSLTGSQPQHF,TRBV6-2/TRBV6-3,NA,NA,TRBJ1-5
TGTGCCAGCAGTGAGAACGGTGGGACAGGCACTGAAGCTTTCTTT,CASSENGGTGTEAFF,TRBV6-2/TRBV6-3,TRBD1,NA,TRBJ1-1
NA,CISVPPRRGQGISDTQYF,TRBV7-5,NA,NA,TRBJ2-3
TGTGCCAGCAGCTTGCTCCCCGAGGGAGAGACCCAGTACTTC,CASSLLPEGETQYF,TRBV5-5,NA,NA,TRBJ2-5
TGTGCCAGCAGCTTGGACCAATGGGGGTTGAGTGAGCAGTTCTTC,CASSLDQWGLSEQFF,TRBV11-3,NA,NA,TRBJ2-1
TGTGCCAGCAGCGGGGATGAAGCTTTCTTT,CASSGDEAFF,TRBV11-3,NA,medium-sized,TRBJ1-1
TGTGCCAGCTCACCACGAAACACCGGGGAGCTGTTTTTT,CASSPRNTGELFF,TRBV18,NA,NA,TRBJ2-2
TGTGCCAGCAGCTCCCAGGGCAATGAGCAGTTCTTC,CASSSQGNEQFF,TRBV11-3,NA,NA,TRBJ2-1
TGTGCCAGAAGCTTCCGGGGACAGCCCCAGCATTTT,CARSFRGQPQHF,TRBV5-3,NA,NA,TRBJ1-5
TGTGCCTGGAGTACAGGCCGGGGAAACATTCAGTACTTC,CAWSTGRGNIQYF,TRBV30,NA,NA,TRBJ2-4
TGTGCCACCAGTGGACAGGGGCGAAACACCGGGGAGCTGTCTTTT,CATSGQGRNTGELSF,TRBV24-1,TRBD1,once,TRBJ2-2
TGTGCCAGCTCACGGGGACTAGCGGGAGAGGAAGAGACCCAGTACTTC,CASSRGLAGEEETQYF,TRBV18,TRBD2,NA,TRBJ2-5
TGTGCCAGTAGTCAGGACAGGGAATACGAGCAGTACTTC,CASSQDREYEQYF,TRBV19,TRBD1,NA,TRBJ2-7
TGTGCCAGCAGGGGAGGCACAGCCATATATTTT,CASRGGTAIYF,TRBV11-3,NA,once,TRBJ1-3
TGTGCCAGTAGTATAGACCGGACTAGCGGGGGGGCCCCCGACACAGATACGCAGTATTTT,CASSIDRTSGGAPDTDTQYF,TRBV19,TRBD2,NA,TRBJ2-3
TGCAGCGTTGGCGATGGACAGGGGGCGGCCATATATTTT,CSVGDGQGAAIYF,TRBV29-1,TRBD1,NA,TRBJ1-3
TGTGCCAGCAGCTTAGATCCTTCGAACACTGAAGCTTTCTTT,CASSLDPSNTEAFF,TRBV11-3,NA,NA,TRBJ1-1
TGTGCCAGCAGACCCGACAGGGCGGTGACTGAAGCTTTCTTT,CASRPDRAVTEAFF,TRBV6-5,TRBD1,NA,TRBJ1-1
TGTGCCAGCAGCTTCCCGGGACAGGGGTATGGCTACACCTTC,CASSFPGQGYGYTF,TRBV11-3,TRBD1,NA,TRBJ1-2
TGCAGCGTAGGGACAGGGAGCGAGACCCAGTACTTC,CSVGTGSETQYF,TRBV29-1,TRBD1,once,TRBJ2-5
TGTGCCAGCAGTTACGGGGCCGCCGGGGAGCTGTTTTTT,CASSYGAAGELFF,TRBV6-2/TRBV6-3,NA,few,TRBJ2-2
TGTGCCAGCAGTTACCTCAAAGGGGGTGGGACTGAAGCTTTCTTT,CASSYLKGGGTEAFF,TRBV6-5,NA,NA,TRBJ1-1
TGTGCCAGCAGTTACTCCCGGGAAGCACGTTCGAAGGACTTC,CASSYSREARSKDF,TRBV6-5,NA,NA,TRBJ2-7
TGTGCCAGTAGTCCTCCGGATCGGGGTGGCACTGAAGCTTTCTTT,CASSPPDRGGTEAFF,TRBV19,NA,NA,TRBJ1-1
TGTGCCATCTTGCTGCCGGGACAGGGTGGCACCGGGGAGCTGTTTTTT,CAILLPGQGGTGELFF,TRBV14,TRBD1,NA,TRBJ2-2
TGCAGCGTTGCCGAGGGGACGAACACTGAAGCTTTCTTT,CSVAEGTNTEAFF,TRBV29-1,NA,large,TRBJ1-1
TGTGCCAGCAGTCTTCCTTACTCCTATAATTCACCCCTCCACTTT,CASSLPYSYNSPLHF,TRBV27,NA,NA,TRBJ1-6
TGTGCCACCAGTGATCGATCTCCTTATTACAGGGTCTTTAACTATGGCTACACCTTC,CATSDRSPYYRVFNYGYTF,TRBV24-1,NA,once,TRBJ1-2
TGTGCCAGCAGCCCCACCATTTCTAGCGGGGTTGAGCAGTTCTTC,CASSPTISSGVEQFF,TRBV11-3,TRBD2,medium-sized,TRBJ2-1
TGTGCCAGTAGTATTGGGGTCGAAACGGCGGGAAACACCATATATTTT,CASSIGVETAGNTIYF,TRBV19,NA,NA,TRBJ1-3
TGTGCCAGTAGTAATGACCCGGTGGTCAGACCCTATCAGCCCCAGCATTTT,CASSNDPVVRPYQPQHF,TRBV19,NA,NA,TRBJ1-5
TGTGCCAGCAGTTTCACAGGGAGCGAGCAGTACTTC,CASSFTGSEQYF,TRBV27,NA,NA,TRBJ2-7
TGTGCCAGCAGTTATCCCGGTCATGACTATGAGCAGTTCTTC,CASSYPGHDYEQFF,TRBV12-3/TRBV12-4,NA,NA,TRBJ2-1